The 19 T cell receptor beta chains presented below share a single source sample, sequenced in a study of blood T cell repertoires in COVID-19. This table comes from immunoSEQ multiplex PCR, and its TCRdb copy is limited to in-frame clones, with some not included. The data contain fewer than 100,000 clones, around 86% of them singletons. Sequencing was performed on peripheral blood. The receptors were sampled from a man in his sixties with acute or convalescent COVID-19.

The chain recombines TRBV4-1 with TRBJ2-1; tentative D call: TRBD2 (7 bases). Germline CDR1 and CDR2: MGHRA and YSYEKL. With 2 bases removed from V and 4 bases from J, the gap between germline ends came to 18 bases. The CDR3 is 17 residues long. The CDR3 here is CASSQREGGVAYNEQFF. The CDR3 DNA sequence: TGCGCCAGCAGCCAAAGGGAGGGGGGAGTTGCGTACAATGAGCAGTTCTTC.

The chain carries TRBV6-5 and TRBJ2-7; TRBD1 is a possible D gene (6 bases). Germline CDR1 reads MNHEY; CDR2 reads SVGAGI. The CDR3 covers 14 residues. Trimming shortened V by 7 bases and J by 3 bases, and 16 bases separated the two germline ends. CDR3 residues: CASKTGTHFYEQYF. CDR3 nucleotide sequence: TGTGCCAGCAAAACCGGGACACACTTCTACGAGCAGTACTTC.

The rearrangement joins TRBV18 to TRBJ1-6; 7 nucleotides line up with TRBD1. Trimming took 2 bases from V and 10 from J; bases not matched to a gene: 5. The CDR3 runs to 14 residues. Germline values: CDR1 KGHSH, CDR2 LQKENI. The CDR3 here is CASSPSGRGSPLHF. In DNA form, the CDR3 reads TGTGCCAGCTCACCATCGGGCAGGGGGTCACCCCTCCACTTT. The full variable domain, its missing parts supplied by reference TRBV18 and TRBJ1-6, is NAGVMQNPRHLVRRRGQEARLRCSPMKGHSHVYWYRQLPEEGLKFMVYLQKENIIDESGMPKERFSAEFPKEGPSILRIQQVVRGDSAAYFCASSPSGRGSPLHFGNGTRLTVT.

The rearrangement links TRBV7-2 to TRBJ2-3, with D perhaps TRBD2 (5 bases). This CDR3 is 15 amino acids long. Trimming pared 5 bases from V and 5 bases from J, leaving 17 bases between. Per the germline V gene, CDR1 is SGHTA and CDR2 is FQGNSA. The CDR3 loop reads CASSPRPGGGDTQYF. In DNA, the CDR3 is TGTGCCAGCAGCCCCCGCCCCGGAGGCGGAGATACGCAGTATTTT.

This clone was picked up a small number of times. This sequence joins TRBV6-2 or TRBV6-3 and TRBJ1-1; D is ambiguous. CDR1 MNHEY and CDR2 SVGEGT come from the germline V gene. Trimming shortened V by 0 bases and J by 0 bases, and 14 bases separated the two germline ends. The CDR3 is 17 residues long. CDR3 DNA: TGTGCCAGCAGTTACTCCAAATGGCCGGGAATGAACACTGAAGCTTTCTTT. Encoded protein: CASSYSKWPGMNTEAFF.

The gene calls are TRBV2 and TRBJ2-2; TRBD2 matches at 10 bases. The junction had 7 bases not matched to a gene; V was cut back by 5 bases and J by 4 bases. The CDR3 extends over 16 amino acids. Germline values: CDR1 SNHLY, CDR2 FYNNEI. CDR3 nucleotide sequence: TGTGCCAGCAGTAGCCAGCGGGGGGGCCGCACCGGGGAGCTGTTTTTT. The encoded protein is CASSSQRGGRTGELFF.

This chain joins TRBV30 and TRBJ1-1; weak D call: TRBD1 (6 bases). This CDR3 has 12 residues. CDR1 GTSNPN and CDR2 SVGIG come from the germline V gene (reference sequence). The V gene lost 3 bases and the J gene lost 10 bases, with 15 bases spanning the gap. The CDR3 bases are TGTGCCTGGAGAATACAGGGATCCCGAGCTTTCTTT. Translating gives CAWRIQGSRAFF.

The chain joins TRBV5-6 to TRBJ2-3; 9 nucleotides agree with TRBD1. V shed 4 bases and J 1 base; nucleotides not matched to a gene: 10. The CDR3 consists of 17 residues. From germline, CDR1 is SGHDT and CDR2 YYEEEE. CDR3 DNA: TGTGCCAGCAGCGACGCCCCTTGGGACAGGGGCACAGATACGCAGTATTTT. Its protein product is CASSDAPWDRGTDTQYF. Full variable domain (rest looked up from reference TRBV5-6 and TRBJ2-3): DAGVTQSPTHLIKTRGQQVTLRCSPKSGHDTVSWYQQALGQGPQFIFQYYEEEERQRGNFPDRFSGHQFPNYSSELNVNALLLGDSALYLCASSDAPWDRGTDTQYFGPGTRLTVL.

The J gene is TRBJ2-3, the V gene TRBV5-4; D is unclear. CDR1 is SGHNT, CDR2 YYREEE, per germline (reference sequence). The CDR3 spans 12 residues. Trimming left V 0 bases short and J 6 bases short, with 5 bases between. CDR3 sequence: CASSLASDTQYF. The CDR3 DNA follows: TGTGCCAGCAGCTTGGCATCCGATACGCAGTATTTT.

J is TRBJ2-2 and V is TRBV6-4; 7 bases line up with TRBD2. CDR3 length: 16 amino acids. Germline CDR1 MRHNA, CDR2 SNTAGT. V shed 4 bases and J 2 bases; nucleotides not matched to a gene: 7. The CDR3 DNA follows: TGTGCCAGCAGTGCCGCCGGACTAGTAAACACCGGGGAGCTGTTTTTT. It specifies CASSAAGLVNTGELFF.

This chain uses TRBV5-1 with TRBJ2-1, with D tentatively TRBD2 (7 bases). Germline V gives CDR1 SGHRS, CDR2 YFSETQ. Trimming shortened V by 0 bases and J by 4 bases, and 14 bases separated the two germline ends. The CDR3 covers 16 residues. The CDR3 is CASSLGGGATYNEQFF. The DNA of the CDR3 is TGCGCCAGCAGCTTGGGTGGGGGGGCGACTTACAATGAGCAGTTCTTC.

The genes are TRBV6-5 and TRBJ2-2; 9 positions match TRBD1. The CDR3 has 15 residues. V trimming: 0 bases; J trimming: 6 bases; junction bases outside the gene matches: 2. Germline V gene sequence: CDR1 MNHEY, CDR2 SVGAGI. In DNA form, the CDR3 reads TGTGCCAGCAGTTACTCGACAGGGGGGTCCGGGGAGCTGTTTTTT. Its translation is CASSYSTGGSGELFF.

V usage is TRBV19 and J usage is TRBJ1-1; D is undetermined. The V and J ends lost 5 bases and 1 base respectively, with 8 bases between them. CDR1 is LNHDA, CDR2 SQIVND, per germline (reference sequence). CDR3 length equals 13 residues. For the CDR3, the DNA is TGTGCCAGTAGTTCCGCAGGGAACACTGAAGCTTTCTTT. It yields the protein CASSSAGNTEAFF.

The chain combines TRBV19 with TRBJ1-5, with D uncertain. Germline values: CDR1 LNHDA, CDR2 SQIVND (reference sequence). V was trimmed by 5 bases and J by 5 bases, leaving 7 bases between them. The CDR3 has 12 residues. The CDR3 here is CASSSLYQPQHF. DNA of the CDR3: TGTGCCAGTAGTTCTCTATATCAGCCCCAGCATTTT.

To note about this clone: Other DNA sequences in the same sample also yield this CDR3. V is TRBV18 and J is TRBJ1-1; D perhaps matches TRBD1 (5 bases). The V gene lost 3 bases and the J gene lost 4 bases, with 12 bases spanning the gap. The CDR3 is 14 residues long. Germline CDR1 KGHSH, CDR2 LQKENI. CDR3 bases: TGTGCCAGCTCACCTGGGCAGGGAATCACTGAAGCTTTCTTT. Translating gives CASSPGQGITEAFF.

This rearrangement joins TRBV5-1 to TRBJ1-2; 7 bases align to TRBD1. The junction had 5 bases not matched to a gene; V was cut back by 4 bases and J by 2 bases. The CDR3 is 14 amino acids. CDR1 SGHRS and CDR2 YFSETQ come from the germline V gene. The CDR3: CASSGGTANYGYTF. In nucleotides, the CDR3 is TGCGCCAGCAGCGGAGGGACAGCCAACTATGGCTACACCTTC.

The chain links TRBV5-1 to TRBJ2-7; 15 nucleotides line up with TRBD2. CDR1 and CDR2 (germline): SGHRS, YFSETQ. The J segment lost 3 bases and the V segment lost 2 bases, leaving 15 bases of the junction unmatched. The CDR3 is made up of 20 amino acids. CDR3 sequence: CASSLGGTWTSGRAFYEQYF. In DNA form, the CDR3 reads TGCGCCAGCAGCTTAGGAGGGACCTGGACTAGCGGGAGGGCCTTCTACGAGCAGTACTTC.

The chain is built from TRBV29-1 and TRBJ1-1; D remains unclear. CDR1 and CDR2 from the germline V gene are SQVTM and ANQGSEA. V lost 4 bases and J lost 4, with 10 bases in between. The CDR3 has 12 residues. CDR3 DNA sequence: TGCAGCGTTGGGGCTGGGAGCACTGAAGCTTTCTTT. Residues: CSVGAGSTEAFF.

The J gene is TRBJ2-7, the V gene TRBV6-2 or TRBV6-3, with 8 positions matching TRBD1. Germline assignment: CDR1 MNHEY and CDR2 SVGEGT. J gave up 2 bases and V 5 bases, and 2 bases lay outside the gene matches. The CDR3 sequence is 13 residues long. The CDR3 protein is CASSPTGAYEQYF. Written as DNA, the CDR3 is TGTGCCAGCAGTCCGACAGGGGCCTACGAGCAGTACTTC.